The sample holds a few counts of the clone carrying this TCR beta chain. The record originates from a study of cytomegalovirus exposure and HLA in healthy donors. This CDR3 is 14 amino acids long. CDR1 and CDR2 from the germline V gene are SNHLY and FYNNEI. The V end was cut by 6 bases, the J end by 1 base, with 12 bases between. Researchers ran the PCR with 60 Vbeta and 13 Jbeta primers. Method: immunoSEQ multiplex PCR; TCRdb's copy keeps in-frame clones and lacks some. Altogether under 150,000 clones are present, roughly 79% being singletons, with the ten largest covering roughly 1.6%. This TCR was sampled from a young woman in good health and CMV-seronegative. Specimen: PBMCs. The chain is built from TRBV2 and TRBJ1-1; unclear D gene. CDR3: CASREVVPNTEAFF. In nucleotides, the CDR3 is TGTGCCAGCAGGGAGGTGGTTCCGAACACTGAAGCTTTCTTT.